Detailed here is one TCR beta chain. The sample originates from a study of OX40 agonist ivuxolimab in advanced cancers. About the research overall: Six ivuxolimab dose levels, 0.01 to 10 mg/kg, were given intravenously every 2 weeks. Averaging 60 years in age, with a range of roughly 23 to 85, the cohort was about 83% male. Treatment received earlier with anti-PD-1, anti-PD-L1 or anti-CTLA-4 agents was allowed, and over 30% had some.

Systemic immunosuppression or autoimmune disease history was grounds to exclude patients. Trimming removed 4 bases from V and 3 bases from J; junction bases left unmatched: 5. The CDR3 has 16 amino acids. The germline gives CDR1 SGHNT, CDR2 YYREEE (reference sequence). Sequencing used immunoSEQ multiplex PCR; TCRdb keeps in-frame clones, though not all of them. The sample has approximately 47,000 clones, 80% to 85% seen once; the top ten hold more than 5.5%. The chain recombines TRBV5-4 with TRBJ2-5, with TRBD2 matching over 14 bases. This TCR was sampled from an adult with an advanced solid tumor such as melanoma, head and neck, liver or kidney cancer. The material sequenced was CD4+ or CD8+ T cells sorted from blood, taken in a trial of the OX40 agonist ivuxolimab. CDR3 in DNA: TGTGCCAGCAGCACTGGGACTAGCGGGAGTGAAGAGACCCAGTACTTC. Translating it yields CASSTGTSGSEETQYF.